The 10 T cell receptor beta chains given below trace back to one sample, sequenced in a study of T cell repertoires in cytomegalovirus infection. In TCRdb, the reads were re-called with MiXCR into one record per CDR3 protein. This sample has approximately 910,000 distinct CDR3 sequences; around 30% occur once, and the top ten carry roughly 13%. Their antigens remain unidentified. The sequencing here drew on cultured CD8+ T cells from PBMCs, taken from culture after CMV antigen stimulation. The receptors shown here come from a human donor in good health (CMV status not recorded). Some clones in this sample may be carry-over from other donors' samples.

The chain is built from TRBV5-1 and TRBJ2-1; 8 bases are shared with TRBD1. The V and J ends lost 4 bases and 1 base, in that order; junction bases with no gene match: 13. This CDR3 contains 18 residues. From germline, CDR1 is SGHRS and CDR2 YFSETQ. For the CDR3, the DNA is TGCGCCAGCAGCCACTATTCACACGACAGGGGTTCCTACAATGAGCAGTTCTTC. Its translation: CASSHYSHDRGSYNEQFF.

In this sample, this clonotype turned up a few times. The chain joins TRBV6-5 to TRBJ2-2; 7 bases are a match to TRBD1. This CDR3 contains 17 residues. Losses at the gene ends were 2 bases for V and 3 bases for J; bases not matched to a gene: 9. Germline CDR1 is MNHEY and CDR2 is SVGAGI. CDR3 DNA sequence: TGTGCCAGCAGTTACACAAGGGGGCGCCGGGACACCGGGGAGCTGTTTTTT. Encoded protein: CASSYTRGRRDTGELFF.

This clonotype was counted a few times. The V and J genes are TRBV6-2 or TRBV6-3 and TRBJ2-4; D is ambiguous. Germline V gives CDR1 MNHEY, CDR2 SVGEGT. Trimming shortened V by 2 bases and J by 0 bases, and 14 bases separated the two germline ends. This CDR3 has 17 residues. Here the CDR3 reads CASSYATAKLAKNIQYF. The CDR3 region has the DNA TGTGCCAGCAGTTACGCGACGGCAAAACTAGCCAAAAACATTCAGTACTTC.

The chain carries TRBV25-1 and TRBJ2-1, with D perhaps TRBD1 or TRBD2 (5 bases each). Germline V CDR1 and CDR2: MGHDK, SYGVNS. This CDR3 is built from 17 residues. V lost 4 bases, J lost 0 bases, and 16 bases lay in between. The CDR3 DNA sequence: TGTGCCAGCAGTGGAGCCGGGGCCACGAGCTCCTACAATGAGCAGTTCTTC. Encoded protein: CASSGAGATSSYNEQFF.

The chain uses TRBV27 and TRBJ2-3, with D tentatively TRBD1 (6 bases). Trimming cost V 3 bases and J 6 bases, with 19 bases left between them. The CDR3 length is 16 residues. Germline CDR1 MNHEY, CDR2 SMNVEV (reference sequence). The DNA of the CDR3 is TGTGCCAGCAGTTTGGCCGGGACATCTTCGCCGGATACGCAGTATTTT. Its protein is CASSLAGTSSPDTQYF.

The genes are TRBV5-8 and TRBJ2-7; 9 bases agree with TRBD1. The germline V gene encodes CDR1 SGHTS and CDR2 YDEGEE. This CDR3 is built from 17 residues. V shed 4 bases, J shed 1 base, and the junction held 12 bases outside the gene matches. Here the CDR3 reads CASSRDRAASGSYEQYF. CDR3 sequence (DNA): TGTGCCAGCAGCAGGGACAGGGCCGCCTCCGGATCCTACGAGCAGTACTTC.

The CDR3 here is CASSSQLMESGNTEAFF. CDR3 nucleotide sequence: TGTGCCAGCAGTTCCCAGTTAATGGAATCGGGGAACACTGAAGCTTTCTTT. V is TRBV27 and J is TRBJ1-1, with no clear D. V lost 4 bases and J 1 base, leaving 19 bases between the germline ends. The CDR3 covers 17 residues. Germline CDR1 and CDR2: MNHEY and SMNVEV (reference sequence).

The rearrangement links TRBV10-2 to TRBJ2-7; D not resolved. The CDR3 is made up of 13 amino acids. V dropped 0 bases and J dropped 6 bases, with 9 bases sitting between them. CDR1 and CDR2 (germline): WSHSY, SAAADI. The CDR3 DNA follows: TGCGCCAGCAGTGAGTCTCCCCCCACCGAGCAGTACTTC. This gives the protein CASSESPPTEQYF.

This clonotype was seen a few times. J is TRBJ2-1 and V is TRBV4-1; the D is unclear. The CDR3 sequence is 13 residues long. The V end lost 4 bases, the J end lost 6 bases, and 10 bases lay between the germline ends. Germline lookup yields CDR1 MGHRA and CDR2 YSYEKL. The CDR3 protein is CASSLHLGNEQFF. In nucleotides, the CDR3 is TGCGCCAGCAGCCTACATCTTGGCAATGAGCAGTTCTTC.

The CDR3 DNA sequence: TGTGCCAGCAGTCCGGAAGGAGGGGGCCTTCAGCCCCAGCATTTT. This encodes CASSPEGGGLQPQHF. The chain recombines TRBV12-3 or TRBV12-4 with TRBJ1-5; 7 bases are a match to TRBD1. This CDR3 has 15 residues. The V gene end was trimmed by 5 bases and the J gene end by 6 bases; junction bases not matched to a gene: 10.